What follows are 22 T cell receptor beta chains derived from one specimen sequenced in a study of T cells after yellow fever vaccination. TCRdb reprocessed the 5' RACE reads with MiXCR, giving one entry per CDR3 protein. The table includes some 350,000 distinct CDR3 sequences, about 4% detected once. The sequenced sample was PBMCs, obtained 5 days after the yellow fever booster vaccination. These TCRs come from a man aged 18 to 35 who received the YFV17D yellow fever vaccine.

This clonotype occurred many times. CDR3 sequence: CASSAPRQGLNEKLFF. DNA of the CDR3: TGTGCCAGCAGTGCACCCCGACAGGGGCTTAATGAAAAACTGTTTTTT. The rearrangement links TRBV25-1 to TRBJ1-4; 8 nucleotides line up with TRBD1. V lost 4 bases to trimming and J lost 4 bases; unmatched junction nucleotides: 8. Germline V gene sequence: CDR1 MGHDK, CDR2 SYGVNS. The CDR3 length is 16 residues.

The chain has TRBV29-1 and TRBJ2-4, with D possibly being TRBD1 (5 bases). Germline CDR1 is SQVTM and CDR2 is ANQGSEA. The CDR3 runs to 17 residues. Trimming shortened V by 6 bases and J by 0 bases, and 21 bases separated the two germline ends. CDR3 protein: CSVPTGSDSLAKNIQYF. The CDR3 nucleotides read TGCAGCGTGCCCACAGGCTCGGATTCCCTAGCCAAAAACATTCAGTACTTC.

The rearrangement joins TRBV5-1 to TRBJ1-2; the D gene is possibly TRBD1 (5 bases). V lost 4 bases and J lost 7, with 14 bases in between. The CDR3 has 13 amino acids. Germline V gene data show CDR1 as SGHRS and CDR2 as YFSETQ. The CDR3 coding sequence is TGCGCCAGCAGCCCGGGGGGTTCGTCTGGCTACACCTTC. This encodes CASSPGGSSGYTF.

The V call is TRBV20-1, the J call TRBJ2-5; D possibly corresponds to TRBD2 (6 bases). V lost 5 bases and J lost 2, with 15 bases in between. Per germline, CDR1 DFQATT and CDR2 SNEGSKA (reference sequence). This CDR3 contains 14 residues. CDR3 residues: CSAGDSLTQETQYF. Written as DNA, the CDR3 is TGCAGTGCTGGGGACTCACTGACTCAAGAGACCCAGTACTTC.

This chain connects TRBV6-1 to TRBJ1-4; a weak D match, TRBD1 (5 bases). The CDR3 covers 16 residues. Germline assignment: CDR1 MNHNS and CDR2 SASEGT. Trimming shortened V by 0 bases and J by 7 bases, and 15 bases separated the two germline ends. This chain's CDR3 is CASSEAPPREGEKLFF. The CDR3 DNA follows: TGTGCCAGCAGTGAAGCGCCCCCCAGGGAAGGTGAAAAACTGTTTTTT.

The V gene is TRBV6-6, the J gene TRBJ1-1, with D uncertain. The CDR3 consists of 13 residues. V was cut by 6 bases and J by 3 bases, with 11 bases left in between. Looked up from germline, CDR1 is MNHNY and CDR2 is SVGAGI (reference sequence). The CDR3 loop reads CASSPPMDTEAFF. As DNA, the CDR3 is TGTGCCAGCAGCCCACCAATGGACACTGAAGCTTTCTTT.

This clonotype appeared many times. This chain uses TRBV4-1 with TRBJ1-1; D gene unclear. Germline assignment: CDR1 MGHRA and CDR2 YSYEKL. V lost 1 base and J lost 2, with 8 bases in between. The CDR3 runs 14 residues. The CDR3 sequence: CASSQVGKNTEAFF. CDR3 sequence (DNA): TGCGCCAGCAGCCAAGTTGGGAAAAACACTGAAGCTTTCTTT.

Judged by abundance, this clonotype is medium-sized. CDR3 nucleotide sequence: TGTGCCAGCAGCGTTGGACTAGCGGGTAACAATGAGCAGTTCTTC. Translating it yields CASSVGLAGNNEQFF. The genes are TRBV7-3 and TRBJ2-1; 11 bases are a match to TRBD2. The V segment lost 5 bases and the J segment 5 bases; nucleotides outside the gene matches: 5. The length of the CDR3 is 15 residues. Germline assignment: CDR1 SGHTA and CDR2 FQGTGA.

The table lists this clonotype with many counts. This chain links TRBV7-2 with TRBJ2-5; 9 bases agree with TRBD2. The CDR3 contains 15 residues. With 4 bases clipped from V and 5 bases from J, the junction kept 8 bases outside the gene matches. Looked up from germline, CDR1 is SGHTA and CDR2 is FQGNSA. The CDR3 nucleotides read TGTGCCAGCAGCTATCAGCGGGGGGTAGGGGAGACCCAGTACTTC. Protein product: CASSYQRGVGETQYF. The full variable domain, rest sourced from reference TRBV7-2 and TRBJ2-5, is GAGVSQSPSNKVTEKGKDVELRCDPISGHTALYWYRQSLGQGLEFLIYFQGNSAPDKSGLPSDRFSAERTGGSVSTLTIQRTQQEDSAVYLCASSYQRGVGETQYFGPGTRLLVL.

This clonotype was picked up a small number of times. The CDR3 nucleotides read TGCGCCAGCAGTACTCCCGCAACCGGGGGAGAAGAGACCCAGTACTTC. This translates into CASSTPATGGEETQYF. The chain is built from TRBV5-1 and TRBJ2-5, with D possibly matching TRBD2 (6 bases). CDR1 SGHRS and CDR2 YFSETQ come from the germline V gene. Trimming removed 5 bases from V and 3 bases from J, with 20 bases in between. The CDR3 consists of 16 residues. The full variable domain, its missing parts supplied by reference TRBV5-1 and TRBJ2-5, is KAGVTQTPRYLIKTRGQQVTLSCSPISGHRSVSWYQQTPGQGLQFLFEYFSETQRNKGNFPGRFSGRQFSNSRSEMNVSTLELGDSALYLCASSTPATGGEETQYFGPGTRLLVL.

The V gene is TRBV20-1, the J gene TRBJ2-3; 11 nucleotides agree with TRBD2. Germline lookup yields CDR1 DFQATT and CDR2 SNEGSKA (reference sequence). The CDR3 length is 16 residues. V lost 5 bases, J lost 5 bases, and 12 bases stayed unmatched. The CDR3 is CSALEGSGGAKDTQYF. CDR3 sequence (DNA): TGCAGTGCTCTTGAGGGTAGCGGGGGGGCCAAAGATACGCAGTATTTT.

This clonotype was counted once. This chain joins TRBV2 and TRBJ2-5, with 7 bases matching TRBD2. Losses at the gene ends were 6 bases for V and 4 bases for J; bases not matched to a gene: 8. The CDR3 runs 14 residues. The germline V gene encodes CDR1 SNHLY and CDR2 FYNNEI. The CDR3 nucleotides are TGTGCCAGCAGGAGGATCACGGGGGGAGAGACCCAGTACTTC. It yields the protein CASRRITGGETQYF.

This clonotype has only a few counts. The chain links TRBV4-2 to TRBJ1-5, with D possibly matching TRBD1 (5 bases). The germline V gene has CDR1 LGHNA and CDR2 YNFKEQ. The length of the CDR3 is 18 residues. V lost 0 bases and J lost 1, with 16 bases in between. The CDR3 nucleotides read TGTGCCAGCAGCCAAGATTACTGGGCAGGGAAGAGCAATCAGCCCCAGCATTTT. Translated, it gives CASSQDYWAGKSNQPQHF.

The CDR3 loop reads CASSKYYEQYF. CDR3 nucleotides: TGTGCCAGCAGCAAGTACTACGAGCAGTACTTC. The chain employs TRBV12-3 or TRBV12-4 and TRBJ2-7; D unresolved. Trimming cost V 6 bases and J 3 bases, with 6 bases left between them. The CDR3 runs 11 residues.

Ten or more counts support this clonotype. The J gene is TRBJ2-5, the V gene TRBV7-6, with no clear D. Germline assignment: CDR1 SGHVS and CDR2 FNYEAQ. The CDR3 is 12 amino acids. Trimming took 0 bases from V and 2 from J, leaving 1 base between them. In nucleotides, the CDR3 is TGTGCCAGCAGCTTAGCGCAAGAGACCCAGTACTTC. This codes for CASSLAQETQYF.

This chain links TRBV7-2 with TRBJ2-3, with 8 bases lining up with TRBD2. Germline V lookup: CDR1 SGHTA, CDR2 FQGNSA. CDR3 length: 18 amino acids. V dropped 5 bases and J dropped 5; count of bases not matched to a gene: 18. Here the CDR3 DNA reads TGTGCCAGCAGCGCAAGACCCGTTAGCGGGGCGCTGGGAGATACGCAGTATTTT. Residues: CASSARPVSGALGDTQYF. The whole variable domain, remainder taken from reference TRBV7-2 and TRBJ2-3, is GAGVSQSPSNKVTEKGKDVELRCDPISGHTALYWYRQSLGQGLEFLIYFQGNSAPDKSGLPSDRFSAERTGGSVSTLTIQRTQQEDSAVYLCASSARPVSGALGDTQYFGPGTRLTVL.

In this sample, this clonotype turned up a few times. This chain joins TRBV10-3 and TRBJ1-1; D remains ambiguous. The CDR3 length is 15 residues. Deletions cut 1 base from V and 1 base from J, with 10 bases between. Germline values: CDR1 ENHRY, CDR2 SYGVKD. This chain's CDR3 is CAISEWQGRNTEAFF. CDR3 sequence (DNA): TGTGCCATCAGTGAGTGGCAAGGTCGGAACACTGAAGCTTTCTTT.

In this sample, this clonotype turned up many times. V usage is TRBV12-3 or TRBV12-4 and J usage is TRBJ2-1; 9 positions agree with TRBD2. This CDR3 contains 17 residues. V was pared by 5 bases and J by 7 bases, with 15 bases of the junction left unmatched. The CDR3 region has the DNA TGTGCCAGCAGTCCGCCACGGGGCGGGGGGGCAGCAAATGAGCAGTTCTTC. The encoded protein is CASSPPRGGGAANEQFF.

This clonotype has more than one count but fewer than ten. This chain joins TRBV12-3 or TRBV12-4 and TRBJ1-2; 8 bases align to TRBD1. The CDR3 extends over 14 amino acids. Losses at the gene ends were 7 bases for V and 4 bases for J; bases not matched to a gene: 8. CDR3 sequence reads: CASTLQQGGYGYTF. The CDR3 DNA reads TGTGCCAGCACCCTCCAACAGGGGGGCTATGGCTACACCTTC.

In this sample, this clonotype turned up many times. V usage is TRBV9 and J usage is TRBJ1-6; weak D call: TRBD1 (6 bases). The CDR3 is made up of 14 amino acids. Germline V gives CDR1 SGDLS, CDR2 YYNGEE. Trimming removed 0 bases from V and 10 bases from J, with 11 bases in between. In DNA form, the CDR3 reads TGTGCCAGCAGCGTAGATGGGGGGCCATCACCCCTCCACTTT. Translating gives CASSVDGGPSPLHF.

This clonotype occurred a few times. The chain carries TRBV7-3 and TRBJ2-1; 12 bases fit TRBD1. This CDR3 is built from 14 residues. Losses at the gene ends were 4 bases for V and 7 bases for J; bases not matched to a gene: 2. CDR1 and CDR2 (germline): SGHTA, FQGTGA. DNA of the CDR3: TGTGCCAGCAGCTGGGACAGGGGGCGGAATGAGCAGTTCTTC. Residues: CASSWDRGRNEQFF.

The rearrangement links TRBV6-2 or TRBV6-3 to TRBJ2-2; a possible D gene is TRBD1 (6 bases). CDR3 length: 16 residues. Germline V CDR1 and CDR2: MNHEY, SVGEGT. The germline V and J ends were trimmed by 6 bases and 3 bases, with 17 bases remaining between them. CDR3 region: CASRPQGPFYTGELFF. For the CDR3, the DNA is TGTGCCAGCAGACCTCAGGGGCCCTTTTACACCGGGGAGCTGTTTTTT.